This TCR beta chain was retrieved from a study of cytomegalovirus exposure and HLA in healthy donors. A note on this clone: Its antigen is still unknown.

Study results and caveats: Within an earlier analysis, most TCR beta V segments proved productive either about 90% or about 30% of the time. Generally TCR sequences proved uncommon, though certain public TCRs appeared in numerous donors.

Germline V gives CDR1 MGHRA, CDR2 YSYEKL. CDR3 length equals 13 residues. Trimming took off 0 bases at V and 7 bases at J, with 4 bases between the two ends. 60 Vbeta and 13 Jbeta primers were used in PCR. Authors' methods: In a later analysis, 80 million or so unique TCR beta chains included roughly 11 million shared by two or more donors. Here immunoSEQ multiplex PCR was the method, and the copy in TCRdb shows in-frame clones only, minus some. V and J calls and clone size are as listed in that table; D and trimming were resolved from the DNA. The sample lists just over 150,000 clones; approximately 86% were seen once.

This sequence was found in a woman between 18 and 30 years old in good health and CMV-seronegative. Sequenced material: PBMCs. This chain connects TRBV4-1 to TRBJ1-6, with unresolved D. The CDR3 DNA is TGCGCCAGCAGCCAAGACTCCAATTCACCCCTCCACTTT. Translated, it gives CASSQDSNSPLHF.